Listed below are T cell receptor beta chains from one sample, sequenced in a study of control samples from healthy donors and cancer patients. Generated by immunoSEQ multiplex PCR, the TCRdb table keeps only in-frame clones and is missing some. Of some 140,000 clones in the sample, around 94% were seen once. Sequencing used PBMCs. The receptors originated from a man between 60 and 75 years old with colorectal cancer. Both conserved end residues are part of each CDR3. The order of the fields is J gene, clone size, V gene, D gene, CDR3 protein, CDR3 DNA. D genes are given only for firm matches. Not every row has a clone size; where given, it reads once, few, many or a size class.

>TRBJ2-1|once|TRBV18|.
CASSPLANEQFF
TGTGCCAGCTCACCATTGGCCAATGAGCAGTTCTTC
>TRBJ1-4|.|TRBV3-1/TRBV3-2|.
CASSQGGRVVEEKLFF
TGTGCCAGCAGCCAAGGTGGCAGGGTAGTAGAGGAAAAACTGTTTTTT
>TRBJ2-2|.|TRBV3-1/TRBV3-2|TRBD1
CASSRQGAGELFF
TGTGCCAGCAGCCGACAGGGGGCCGGGGAGCTGTTTTTT
>TRBJ1-2|.|TRBV6-5|.
CASGGSFDYGYTF
TGTGCCAGCGGCGGCAGTTTTGACTATGGCTACACCTTC
>TRBJ1-5|.|TRBV27|.
CASRQTGSGQPQHF
TGTGCCAGCAGGCAGACGGGGTCCGGGCAGCCCCAGCATTTT
>TRBJ1-4|.|TRBV11-2|.
CASSLSGLGEKLFF
TGTGCCAGCAGCTTGTCAGGGTTAGGGGAAAAACTGTTTTTT
>TRBJ1-6|.|TRBV2|.
CASSESGVSPLHF
TGTGCCAGCAGTGAATCGGGAGTTTCACCCCTCCACTTT
>TRBJ2-7|.|TRBV6-5|TRBD2
CASSRGLSYEQYF
TGTGCCAGCAGTCGGGGACTATCCTACGAGCAGTACTTC
>TRBJ2-5|.|TRBV10-3|.
CAISDSGVPKETQYF
TGTGCCATCAGTGACTCGGGAGTGCCTAAAGAGACCCAGTACTTC
>TRBJ2-2|.|TRBV6-5|TRBD1
CASSKQGANTGELFF
TGTGCCAGCAGTAAACAGGGGGCGAACACCGGGGAGCTGTTTTTT
>TRBJ2-3|.|TRBV6-4|TRBD2
CASSVTSGGARDTQYF
TGTGCCAGCAGTGTGACTAGCGGGGGGGCCAGAGATACGCAGTATTTT
>TRBJ2-2|.|TRBV2|.
CASSTEGGNTGELFF
TGTGCCAGCAGTACCGAGGGGGGAAACACCGGGGAGCTGTTTTTT
>TRBJ2-7|.|TRBV11-2|.
CASSLEVGYGEQYF
TGTGCCAGCAGCTTAGAAGTGGGGTATGGGGAGCAGTACTTC
>TRBJ1-5|.|TRBV19|TRBD1
CASSRGQEFQPQHF
TGTGCCAGTAGTAGAGGACAGGAGTTTCAGCCCCAGCATTTT
>TRBJ2-1|.|TRBV6-5|TRBD1
CASSYGQGNYNEQFF
TGTGCCAGCAGTTACGGACAGGGGAACTACAATGAGCAGTTCTTC
>TRBJ2-7|.|TRBV6-5|.
CAREGYEQYF
TGTGCCAGAGAGGGCTACGAGCAGTACTTC
>TRBJ2-1|.|TRBV6-5|.
CASSRMGDNEQFF
TGTGCCAGCAGTCGTATGGGGGACAATGAGCAGTTCTTC
>TRBJ1-5|.|TRBV18|TRBD1
CASSPEGGGNQPQHF
TGTGCCAGCTCACCAGAAGGGGGCGGCAATCAGCCCCAGCATTTT
>TRBJ2-7|.|TRBV11-2|.
CASSLGDSSTYEQYF
TGTGCCAGCAGCTTAGGAGATTCATCCACCTACGAGCAGTACTTC
>TRBJ2-4|once|TRBV3-1/TRBV3-2|.
CASSPAGNIQYF
TGTGCCAGCAGTCCGGCCGGGAACATTCAGTACTTC
>TRBJ1-4|.|TRBV7-9|.
CASSLNSGGSNEKLFF
TGTGCCAGCAGCTTAAATTCCGGGGGGTCTAATGAAAAACTGTTTTTT
>TRBJ1-5|few|TRBV19|TRBD1
CASSPSTRGRVNQPQHF
TGTGCCAGTAGTCCCTCGACGAGGGGGCGGGTCAATCAGCCCCAGCATTTT
>TRBJ1-2|once|TRBV7-9|.
CASSRRGDYGYTF
TGTGCCAGCAGCCGACGGGGGGACTATGGCTACACCTTC
>TRBJ1-1|.|TRBV5-4|.
CASSLGSGGWMNTEAFF
TGTGCCAGCAGCTTGGGTTCCGGGGGTTGGATGAACACTGAAGCTTTCTTT
>TRBJ2-1|once|TRBV27|.
CASSARKGNEQFF
TGTGCCAGCAGTGCCCGTAAAGGCAATGAGCAGTTCTTC
>TRBJ2-7|.|TRBV3-1/TRBV3-2|.
CASSQEMGLYEQYF
TGTGCCAGCAGCCAAGAGATGGGGTTGTACGAGCAGTACTTC
>TRBJ1-6|.|TRBV6-5|.
CASSYGGWSPLHF
TGTGCCAGCAGTTATGGCGGGTGGTCACCCCTCCACTTT
>TRBJ1-5|.|TRBV7-2|TRBD1
CASSPGTGINQPQHF
TGTGCCAGCAGCCCTGGGACAGGGATTAATCAGCCCCAGCATTTT
>TRBJ1-2|.|TRBV5-1|TRBD1
CASSYTWGDRGVGYTF
TGCGCCAGCAGCTACACGTGGGGTGACAGGGGTGTTGGCTACACCTTC
>TRBJ1-1|.|TRBV11-2|.
CASSLPGARETEAFF
TGTGCCAGCAGCCTCCCCGGGGCGAGGGAAACTGAAGCTTTCTTT
>TRBJ1-5|.|TRBV2|.
CASSERTSNQPQHF
TGTGCCAGCAGTGAAAGGACTAGCAATCAGCCCCAGCATTTT
>TRBJ1-2|.|TRBV30|.
CAWSQGQPLYGYTF
TGTGCCTGGAGTCAGGGACAACCGCTCTATGGCTACACCTTC
>TRBJ2-1|.|TRBV6-6|.
CASSLPDPFNPSYNEQFF
TGTGCCAGCAGTCTCCCGGATCCCTTCAACCCATCCTACAATGAGCAGTTCTTC
>TRBJ1-1|.|TRBV5-1|.
CASTREGSEMNTEAFF
TGCGCCAGCACTAGGGAGGGGAGTGAGATGAACACTGAAGCTTTCTTT
>TRBJ1-4|.|TRBV30|.
CAWSVEVSATNEKLFF
TGTGCCTGGAGTGTAGAAGTGAGCGCAACTAATGAAAAACTGTTTTTT
>TRBJ2-7|few|TRBV19|TRBD1
CASSMRQGAYEQYF
TGTGCCAGTAGTATGCGGCAGGGGGCTTACGAGCAGTACTTC
>TRBJ1-2|.|TRBV21-1|.
CASSKALWALGALAF
.
>TRBJ2-5|.|TRBV10-1|.
CASSDRIETQYF
TGCGCCAGCAGCGACCGGATTGAGACCCAGTACTTC
>TRBJ2-1|.|TRBV18|.
CASSRVALANNEQFF
TGTGCCAGCTCGCGAGTAGCCCTCGCAAACAATGAGCAGTTCTTC
>TRBJ1-4|.|TRBV7-9|.
CASSLARNEKLFF
TGTGCCAGCAGCTTAGCACGGAATGAAAAACTGTTTTTT
>TRBJ1-5|.|TRBV7-8|TRBD1
CASSRDRRGNQPQHF
TGTGCCAGCAGCCGGGACAGGCGGGGCAATCAGCCCCAGCATTTT
>TRBJ2-1|.|TRBV4-1|TRBD2
CASSLGGGLQFF
TGCGCCAGCAGCCTTGGCGGGGGGTTGCAGTTCTTC
>TRBJ2-7|once|TRBV10-2|.
CASSEQGYEQYF
TGCGCCAGCAGTGAACAGGGATACGAGCAGTACTTC
>TRBJ2-1|.|TRBV27|TRBD1
CASSLSTGEGWDEQFF
TGTGCCAGCAGTTTGTCGACAGGGGAAGGGTGGGATGAGCAGTTCTTC
>TRBJ2-3|.|TRBV12-3/TRBV12-4|.
CASLSADTQYF
TGTGCCAGCCTCTCTGCGGATACGCAGTATTTT
>TRBJ2-3|.|TRBV6-1|.
CASSEGAYTDTQYF
TGTGCCAGCAGTGAAGGGGCCTACACAGATACGCAGTATTTT
>TRBJ1-2|once|TRBV12-3/TRBV12-4|.
CASSLFGRRGYTF
TGTGCCAGCAGTTTATTCGGCAGGAGGGGCTACACCTTC
>TRBJ1-3|.|TRBV5-5|TRBD1
CASSLQGDGNTIYF
TGTGCCAGCAGTCTACAGGGGGACGGAAACACCATATATTTT
>TRBJ2-7|.|TRBV2|.
CASGRDSRYYEQYF
TGTGCCAGCGGGAGGGACAGTAGATACTACGAGCAGTACTTC
>TRBJ2-1|.|TRBV18|.
CASSPDQNEQFF
TGTGCCAGCTCACCAGACCAGAATGAGCAGTTCTTC
>TRBJ2-5|.|TRBV6-5|.
CASRIPGAQETQYF
TGTGCCAGCAGGATTCCAGGGGCTCAGGAGACCCAGTACTTC
>TRBJ1-2|once|TRBV6-5|.
CASSRDGGNYGYTF
TGTGCCAGCAGCCGGGACGGGGGTAACTATGGCTACACCTTC
>TRBJ2-7|.|TRBV6-5|TRBD1
CASRSGQGYEQYF
TGTGCCAGCAGATCGGGACAGGGCTACGAGCAGTACTTC
>TRBJ1-1|.|TRBV5-5|.
CASSLSGVVNTEAFF
TGTGCCAGCAGCTTGTCAGGAGTAGTGAACACTGAAGCTTTCTTT
>TRBJ2-7|.|TRBV6-1|TRBD1
CASSDPGTGKPYEQYF
TGTGCCAGCAGTGACCCCGGGACAGGGAAACCCTACGAGCAGTACTTC
>TRBJ1-2|.|TRBV28|TRBD1
CASSLTGNGYTF
TGTGCCAGCAGCCTGACAGGGAACGGCTACACCTTC
>TRBJ1-2|.|TRBV7-2|TRBD1
CASRSGTDIFYGYTF
TGTGCCAGCAGATCGGGGACAGATATTTTTTATGGCTACACCTTC
>TRBJ1-6|.|TRBV6-4|.
CASSEVDSVNSPLHF
TGTGCCAGCAGTGAAGTGGACAGCGTTAATTCACCCCTCCACTTT
>TRBJ1-1|few|TRBV5-4|TRBD1
CASSSGTDTEAFF
TGTGCCAGCAGCTCCGGGACAGACACTGAAGCTTTCTTT
>TRBJ2-1|once|TRBV2|.
CASSEGPVYEQFF
TGTGCCAGCAGTGAAGGTCCTGTCTATGAGCAGTTCTTC